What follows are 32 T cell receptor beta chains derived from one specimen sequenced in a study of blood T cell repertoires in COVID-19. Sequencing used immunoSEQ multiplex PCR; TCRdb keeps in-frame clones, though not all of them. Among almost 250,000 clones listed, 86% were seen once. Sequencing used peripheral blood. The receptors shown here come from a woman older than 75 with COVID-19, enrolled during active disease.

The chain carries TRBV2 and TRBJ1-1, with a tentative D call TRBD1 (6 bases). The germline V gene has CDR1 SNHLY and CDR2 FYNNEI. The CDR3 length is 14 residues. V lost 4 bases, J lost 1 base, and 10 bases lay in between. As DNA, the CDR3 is TGTGCCAGCAGTGCTTTGACAGGGAACACTGAAGCTTTCTTT. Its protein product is CASSALTGNTEAFF.

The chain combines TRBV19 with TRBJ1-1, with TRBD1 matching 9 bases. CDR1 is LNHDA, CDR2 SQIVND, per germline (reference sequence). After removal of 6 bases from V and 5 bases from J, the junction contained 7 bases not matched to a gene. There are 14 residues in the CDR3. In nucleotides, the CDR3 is TGTGCCAGTAGCTTACAGGGGGCGCGAACTGAAGCTTTCTTT. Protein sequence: CASSLQGARTEAFF. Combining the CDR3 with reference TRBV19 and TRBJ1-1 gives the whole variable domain DGGITQSPKYLFRKEGQNVTLSCEQNLNHDAMYWYRQDPGQGLRLIYYSQIVNDFQKGDIAEGYSVSREKKESFPLTVTSAQKNPTAFYLCASSLQGARTEAFFGQGTRLTVV.

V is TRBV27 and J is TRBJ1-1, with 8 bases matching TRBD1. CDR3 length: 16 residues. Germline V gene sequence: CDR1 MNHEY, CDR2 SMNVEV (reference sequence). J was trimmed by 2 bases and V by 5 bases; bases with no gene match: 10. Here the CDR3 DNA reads TGTGCCAGCAGTCTGGGCAGGGGGCGCCAAAACACTGAAGCTTTCTTT. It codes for CASSLGRGRQNTEAFF.

DNA for the CDR3: TGTGCCAGCAGTTCGCACGGGACAGCCGGCGCAAATTCACCCCTCCACTTT. It is translated as CASSSHGTAGANSPLHF. This chain links TRBV28 with TRBJ1-6; 7 nucleotides align to TRBD1. The trim removed 4 bases at V and 7 bases at J, leaving 13 bases unmatched. Per germline, CDR1 MDHEN and CDR2 SYDVKM. The CDR3 is 17 amino acids.

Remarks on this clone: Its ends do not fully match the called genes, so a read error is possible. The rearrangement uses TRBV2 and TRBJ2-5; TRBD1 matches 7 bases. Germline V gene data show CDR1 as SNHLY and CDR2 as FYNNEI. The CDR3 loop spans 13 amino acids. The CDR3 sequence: CASSQSPGQARDF. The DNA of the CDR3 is TGTGCCAGCAGCCAATCACCCGGACAGGCCCGGGACTTC.

DNA for the CDR3: TGTGCCAGCAGGGGGACAGGGTTCACCGGGGAGCTGTTTTTT. It encodes CASRGTGFTGELFF. V is TRBV2 and J is TRBJ2-2, with 9 bases aligning to TRBD1. The V gene end was trimmed by 6 bases and the J gene end by 4 bases; junction bases not matched to a gene: 3. The CDR3 is 14 residues long. The germline CDR1 and CDR2 sequences are SNHLY and FYNNEI.

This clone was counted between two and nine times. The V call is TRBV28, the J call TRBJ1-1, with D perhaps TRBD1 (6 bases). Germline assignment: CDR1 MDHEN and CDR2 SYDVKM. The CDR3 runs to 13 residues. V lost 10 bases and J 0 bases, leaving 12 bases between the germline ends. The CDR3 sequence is CAILGAMNTEAFF. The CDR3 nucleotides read TGTGCCATCCTGGGGGCTATGAACACTGAAGCTTTCTTT.

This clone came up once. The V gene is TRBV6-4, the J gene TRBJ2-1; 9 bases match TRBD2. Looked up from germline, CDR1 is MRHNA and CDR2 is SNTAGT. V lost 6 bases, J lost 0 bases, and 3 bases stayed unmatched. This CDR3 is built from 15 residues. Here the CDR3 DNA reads TGTGCCAGCAGAGTTAGCGGGGGCTCCTACAATGAGCAGTTCTTC. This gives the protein CASRVSGGSYNEQFF.

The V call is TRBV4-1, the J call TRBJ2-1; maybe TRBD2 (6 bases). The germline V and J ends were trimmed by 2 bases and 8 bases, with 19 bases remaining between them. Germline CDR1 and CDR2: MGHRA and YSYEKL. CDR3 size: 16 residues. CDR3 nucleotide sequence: TGCGCCAGCAGCCAATGGGGGGTTCTGGTTTTGGATGAGCAGTTCTTC. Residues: CASSQWGVLVLDEQFF.

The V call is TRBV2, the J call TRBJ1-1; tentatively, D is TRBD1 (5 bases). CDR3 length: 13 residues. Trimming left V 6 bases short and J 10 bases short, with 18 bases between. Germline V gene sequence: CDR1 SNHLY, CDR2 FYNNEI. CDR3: CASSVLPAQGAFF. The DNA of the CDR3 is TGTGCCAGCAGCGTTCTTCCGGCCCAGGGAGCTTTCTTT.

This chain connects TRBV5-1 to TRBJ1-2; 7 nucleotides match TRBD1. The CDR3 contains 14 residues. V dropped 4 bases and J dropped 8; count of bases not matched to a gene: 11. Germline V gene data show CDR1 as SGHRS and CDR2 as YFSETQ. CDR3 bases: TGCGCCAGCAGCAAAGGACAGGAACCTACGGGCTACACCTTC. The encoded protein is CASSKGQEPTGYTF.

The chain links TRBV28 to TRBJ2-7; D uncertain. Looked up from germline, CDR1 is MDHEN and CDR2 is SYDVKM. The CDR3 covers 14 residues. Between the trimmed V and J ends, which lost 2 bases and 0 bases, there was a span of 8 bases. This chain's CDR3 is CASSLGLSSYEQYF. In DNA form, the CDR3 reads TGTGCCAGCAGTTTAGGGCTCAGCTCCTACGAGCAGTACTTC.

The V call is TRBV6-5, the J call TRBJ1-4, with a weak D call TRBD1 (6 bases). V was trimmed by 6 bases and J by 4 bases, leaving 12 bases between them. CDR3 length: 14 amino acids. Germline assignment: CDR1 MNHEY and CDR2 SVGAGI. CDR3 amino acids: CASRRTASNEKLFF. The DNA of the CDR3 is TGTGCCAGCAGAAGGACAGCTAGTAATGAAAAACTGTTTTTT.

The CDR3: CASSNNRGHLVAEPQHF. CDR3 coding DNA: TGTGCCAGTAGTAACAACAGGGGGCACCTAGTCGCGGAGCCCCAGCATTTT. This chain links TRBV19 with TRBJ1-5, with 9 bases that match TRBD1. V lost 4 bases and J lost 8; bases outside the gene matches: 15. The CDR3 contains 17 residues. Per the germline V gene, CDR1 is LNHDA and CDR2 is SQIVND (reference sequence).

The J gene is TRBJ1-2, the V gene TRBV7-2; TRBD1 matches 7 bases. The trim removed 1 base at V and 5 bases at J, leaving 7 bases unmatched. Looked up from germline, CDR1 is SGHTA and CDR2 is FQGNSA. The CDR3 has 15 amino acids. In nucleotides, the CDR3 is TGTGCCAGCAGCTTAGATACGACAGGGTTTTATGGCTACACCTTC. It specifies CASSLDTTGFYGYTF.

The CDR3 sequence: CASRSGLAGTEQFF. As DNA, the CDR3 is TGTGCCAGCAGGTCTGGACTAGCGGGGACTGAGCAGTTCTTC. This sequence joins TRBV7-2 and TRBJ2-1; 12 bases align to TRBD2. V shed 6 bases and J 9 bases; nucleotides not matched to a gene: 6. The CDR3 consists of 14 residues. Germline loops: CDR1 SGHTA, CDR2 FQGNSA.

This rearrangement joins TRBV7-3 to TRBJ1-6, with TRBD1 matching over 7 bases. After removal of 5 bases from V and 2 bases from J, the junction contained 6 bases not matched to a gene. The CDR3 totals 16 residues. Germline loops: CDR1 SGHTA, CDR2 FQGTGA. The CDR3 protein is CASSRQGPPYNSPLHF. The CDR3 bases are TGTGCCAGCAGCCGACAGGGTCCTCCCTATAATTCACCCCTCCACTTT.

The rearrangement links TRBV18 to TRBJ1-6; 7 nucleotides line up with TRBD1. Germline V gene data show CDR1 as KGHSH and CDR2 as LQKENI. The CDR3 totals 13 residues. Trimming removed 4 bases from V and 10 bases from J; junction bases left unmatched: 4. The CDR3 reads CASSQGAGSPLHF. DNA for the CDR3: TGTGCCAGCTCACAGGGGGCTGGCTCACCCCTCCACTTT. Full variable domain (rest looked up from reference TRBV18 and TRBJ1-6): NAGVMQNPRHLVRRRGQEARLRCSPMKGHSHVYWYRQLPEEGLKFMVYLQKENIIDESGMPKERFSAEFPKEGPSILRIQQVVRGDSAAYFCASSQGAGSPLHFGNGTRLTVT.

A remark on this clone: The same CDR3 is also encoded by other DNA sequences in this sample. CDR3 in amino acids: CASSPRQGNTEAFF. CDR3 DNA: TGTGCCAGCTCTCCTCGACAGGGGAACACTGAAGCTTTCTTT. The chain is built from TRBV18 and TRBJ1-1, with 7 bases that match TRBD1. Looked up from germline, CDR1 is KGHSH and CDR2 is LQKENI. The CDR3 is 14 residues long. Unmatched junction bases numbered 5, after V lost 6 bases and J lost 1 base.

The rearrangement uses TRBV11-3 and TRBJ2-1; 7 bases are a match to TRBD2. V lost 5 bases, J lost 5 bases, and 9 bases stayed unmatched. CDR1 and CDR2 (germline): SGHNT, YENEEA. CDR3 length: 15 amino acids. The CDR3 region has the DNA TGTGCCAGCAGCCTTCATAGCGGGCCGAACAATGAGCAGTTCTTC. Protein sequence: CASSLHSGPNNEQFF.

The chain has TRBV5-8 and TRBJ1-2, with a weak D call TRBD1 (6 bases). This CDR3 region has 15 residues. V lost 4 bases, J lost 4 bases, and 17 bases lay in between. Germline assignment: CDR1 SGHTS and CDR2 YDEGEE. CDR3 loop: CASSLVAGALYGYTF. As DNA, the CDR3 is TGTGCCAGCAGCCTTGTCGCAGGGGCCCTCTATGGCTACACCTTC.

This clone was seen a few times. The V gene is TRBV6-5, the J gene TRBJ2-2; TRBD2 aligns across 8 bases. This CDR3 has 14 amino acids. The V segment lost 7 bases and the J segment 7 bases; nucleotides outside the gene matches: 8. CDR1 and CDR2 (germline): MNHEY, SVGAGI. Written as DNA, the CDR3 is TGTGCCAGCATCTCGGGGGGGCGCGGCGGGGAGCTGTTTTTT. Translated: CASISGGRGGELFF.

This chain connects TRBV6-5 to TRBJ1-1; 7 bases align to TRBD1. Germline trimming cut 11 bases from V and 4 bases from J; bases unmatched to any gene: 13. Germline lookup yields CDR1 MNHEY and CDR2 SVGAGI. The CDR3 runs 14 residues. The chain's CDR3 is CAGQDMHWGTEAFF. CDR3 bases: TGTGCCGGACAGGATATGCATTGGGGCACTGAAGCTTTCTTT.

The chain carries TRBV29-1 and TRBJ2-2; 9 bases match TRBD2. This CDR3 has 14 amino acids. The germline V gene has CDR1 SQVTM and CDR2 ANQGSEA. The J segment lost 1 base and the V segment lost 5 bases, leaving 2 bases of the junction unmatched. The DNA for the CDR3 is TGCAGCGTTTCAGCGGGGGGGAACACCGGGGAGCTGTTTTTT. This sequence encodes CSVSAGGNTGELFF.

CDR3 in DNA: TGTGCCAGCCAAGGGCGGGGGCAGAAGGGCTACACCTTC. It encodes CASQGRGQKGYTF. The V call is TRBV2, the J call TRBJ1-2; a weak D match, TRBD1 (6 bases). V lost 8 bases and J 8 bases, leaving 18 bases between the germline ends. CDR1 is SNHLY, CDR2 FYNNEI, per germline. This CDR3 contains 13 residues.

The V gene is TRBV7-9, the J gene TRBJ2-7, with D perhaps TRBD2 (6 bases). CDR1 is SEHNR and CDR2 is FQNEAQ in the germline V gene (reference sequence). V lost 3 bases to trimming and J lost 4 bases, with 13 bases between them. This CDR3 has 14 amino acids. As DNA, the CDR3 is TGTGCCAGCAGCTTTAGGGACTCCTGGTACGAGCAGTACTTC. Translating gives CASSFRDSWYEQYF.

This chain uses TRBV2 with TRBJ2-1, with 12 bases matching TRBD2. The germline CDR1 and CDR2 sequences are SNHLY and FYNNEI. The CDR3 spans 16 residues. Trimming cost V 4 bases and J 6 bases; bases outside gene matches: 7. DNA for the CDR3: TGTGCCAGCAGTGCTAGCGGGGGGGCATCTCTCAATGAGCAGTTCTTC. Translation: CASSASGGASLNEQFF.

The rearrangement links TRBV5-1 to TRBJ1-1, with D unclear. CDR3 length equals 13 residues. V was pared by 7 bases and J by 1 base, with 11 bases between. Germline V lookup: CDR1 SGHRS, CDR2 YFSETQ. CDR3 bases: TGCGCCAGCCGTTTCGGGGAGAACACTGAAGCTTTCTTT. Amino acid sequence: CASRFGENTEAFF.

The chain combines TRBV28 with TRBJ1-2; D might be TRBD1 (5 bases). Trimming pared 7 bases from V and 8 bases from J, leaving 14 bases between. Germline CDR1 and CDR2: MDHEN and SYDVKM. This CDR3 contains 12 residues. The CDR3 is CASTLGRDGYTF. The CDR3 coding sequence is TGTGCCAGCACCTTGGGGAGGGACGGCTACACCTTC.

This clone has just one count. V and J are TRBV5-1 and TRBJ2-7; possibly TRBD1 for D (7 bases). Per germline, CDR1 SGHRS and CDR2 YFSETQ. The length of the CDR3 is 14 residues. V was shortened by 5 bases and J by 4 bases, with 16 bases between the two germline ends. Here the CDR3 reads CASSRQGGEYEQYF. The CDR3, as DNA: TGCGCCAGCAGTAGACAGGGAGGTGAATACGAGCAGTACTTC.

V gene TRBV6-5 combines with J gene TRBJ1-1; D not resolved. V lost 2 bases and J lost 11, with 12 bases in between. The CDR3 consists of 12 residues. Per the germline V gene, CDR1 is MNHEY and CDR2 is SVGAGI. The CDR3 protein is CASSYRRGMAFF. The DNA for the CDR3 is TGTGCCAGCAGTTACAGGAGAGGGATGGCTTTCTTT.

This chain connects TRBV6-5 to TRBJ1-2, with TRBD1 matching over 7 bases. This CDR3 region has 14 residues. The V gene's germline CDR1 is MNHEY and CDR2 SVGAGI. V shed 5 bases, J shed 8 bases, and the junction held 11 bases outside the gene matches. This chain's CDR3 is CASSTSTGSGGYTF. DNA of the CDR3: TGTGCCAGCAGTACATCGACAGGGAGCGGAGGCTACACCTTC.